These T cell receptor beta chains were read from a single sample in a study of CD8+CD57+ T cells in acquired aplastic anemia. TCRdb passed the reads through MiXCR, listing each CDR3 protein once. The data show 110,000 or so distinct CDR3 sequences, under 60% seen once. Sequencing used sorted CD4+, CD8+, or CD8+CD57+ T cells (not recorded which) from PBMCs. Source of these receptors: a human donor with aplastic anemia. The CDR3 runs from the conserved cysteine through the conserved F or W. A D gene is named only where the DNA matches it firmly. Some rows have no size entry. The others give once, few or many, or a class for an expanded clone.

many	TRBJ1-4	.	TRBV11-1	TGTGCCAGCAGCGTTAACGAGGGCAGCCGAGGGGAAAAACTGTTTTTT	CASSVNEGSRGEKLFF
once	TRBJ1-2	TRBD1	TRBV7-9	TGTGCCAGCAGCTTAGCCGGGACAGCCTATGGCTACACCTTC	CASSLAGTAYGYTF
many	TRBJ2-5	TRBD2	TRBV14	TGTGCCAGCAGCCAAGGTGGGGGAGGGCCCGGAGAGACCCAGTACTTC	CASSQGGGGPGETQYF
.	TRBJ2-5	TRBD2	TRBV2	TGTGCCAGCACCCAATACGGCGGGAGTCAGGAGACCCAGTACTTC	CASTQYGGSQETQYF
.	TRBJ2-1	TRBD2	TRBV5-1	TGCGCCAGCAGCTTAGATCCCGCTAGCGGGGGCAATGAGCAGTTCTTC	CASSLDPASGGNEQFF
many	TRBJ2-5	.	TRBV24-1	TGTGCCACCAGTGCGGGCCCTTCTAATCGGGAGACCCAGTACTTC	CATSAGPSNRETQYF
.	TRBJ2-7	TRBD2	TRBV7-2	TGTGCCAGCAGCTTGGAGCGGGGGGGCCCTTACGAGCAGTACTTC	CASSLERGGPYEQYF
few	TRBJ2-3	.	TRBV7-8	TGTGCCAGCAGCTTGTATCCTAGCACAGATACGCAGTATTTT	CASSLYPSTDTQYF
.	TRBJ2-5	.	TRBV12-5	TGTGTTAGTGGAATGGAGCTGAGTAGAGAGACCCAGTACTTC	CVSGMELSRETQYF
.	TRBJ1-5	.	TRBV2	TGTGCCAGCAGTGAGTTTAATAGCAATCAGCCCCAGCATTTT	CASSEFNSNQPQHF
.	TRBJ1-2	.	TRBV15	TGTGCCACCAGCAGAGAGAGAGAACAGGGTATCGATGGCTACACCTTC	CATSREREQGIDGYTF
.	TRBJ2-1	TRBD2	TRBV6-4	TGTGCCAGCAGTGACTCGGAGGCGGGGGGGCACAATGAGCAGTTCTTC	CASSDSEAGGHNEQFF
.	TRBJ2-7	.	TRBV7-9	TGTGCCAGCAGCCCCGGGGACATTTACGAGCAGTACTTC	CASSPGDIYEQYF
.	TRBJ1-5	.	TRBV20-1	TGCAGTGCCAAGCAGGGATATCAGCCCCAGCATTTT	CSAKQGYQPQHF
many	TRBJ1-2	.	TRBV9	TGTGCCAGCAGGTCCCGGTATGGCTACACCTTC	CASRSRYGYTF
few	TRBJ1-5	TRBD1	TRBV6-2/TRBV6-3	TGTGCCAGCAGTTACTCGGGACCAGGGGGGAATCAGCCCCAGCATTTT	CASSYSGPGGNQPQHF
few	TRBJ2-7	.	TRBV20-1	TGCAGTGCTGGGGACATGGGACTCTACGAGCAGTACTTC	CSAGDMGLYEQYF
.	TRBJ1-5	.	TRBV7-8	TGTGACAGCAGCACAAGTAATCAGCCCCAGCAGTTT	CDSSTSNQPQQF
few	TRBJ1-4	.	TRBV3-1	TGTGCCAGCAGTTTAGGCGGGAGGGTTAATGAAAAACTGTTTTTT	CASSLGGRVNEKLFF
many	TRBJ1-4	.	TRBV7-8	TGTGCCAGCAGCCGCGATGCTACGGAGACTAATGAAAAACTGTTTTTT	CASSRDATETNEKLFF
many	TRBJ2-7	TRBD2	TRBV6-1	TGTGCCAGCAGTGCCGGGAGGGGAGGCGGCTACGAGCAGTACTTC	CASSAGRGGGYEQYF
.	TRBJ1-2	TRBD1	TRBV10-2	TGCGCCAGCAGTGCCGGGACAGTGGATGGCTACACCTTC	CASSAGTVDGYTF
many	TRBJ1-4	.	TRBV9	TGTGCCAGCAGCGTAGGGGGCAGGGCTAATGAAAAACTGTTTTTT	CASSVGGRANEKLFF
.	TRBJ1-3	.	TRBV20-1	TGCAGTGCTAGAGAATGGGGGGCGGGTGGTGGAAACACCATATATTTT	CSAREWGAGGGNTIYF
few	TRBJ1-1	.	TRBV20-1	TGTAGTGCTACCTTCGACCGGTACACTGAAGCTTTCTTT	CSATFDRYTEAFF
.	TRBJ1-6	.	TRBV7-2	TGTGCCAGCAGCTTAGGAGGGATGGGGAAGGATTCACCCCTCCACTTT	CASSLGGMGKDSPLHF
few	TRBJ1-6	TRBD1	TRBV5-4	TGTGCCAGCAGTCCAAGTGGGACAGTTAATTCACCCCTCCACTTT	CASSPSGTVNSPLHF
many	TRBJ2-1	TRBD2	TRBV6-2/TRBV6-3	TGTGCCAGCAGTTACCGGCCTAGCGGTTCCTACAATGAGCAGTTCTTC	CASSYRPSGSYNEQFF
.	TRBJ1-1	.	TRBV29-1	TGCAGCGTTGTTGACGGCCTGAACACTGAAGCTTTCTTT	CSVVDGLNTEAFF
.	TRBJ2-3	.	TRBV6-5	TGTGCCAGCAGTTACTCGGATCCTACAGATACGCAGTATTTT	CASSYSDPTDTQYF
many	TRBJ1-4	.	TRBV6-1	TGTGCCAGCACCTACGGCTCGGACGGTGGAAAACTGTTTTTT	CASTYGSDGGKLFF
.	TRBJ2-7	TRBD2	TRBV20-1	TGCAGTGCTACAGTCCGCGGGAGGGTCTACGAGCAGTACTTC	CSATVRGRVYEQYF
few	TRBJ2-7	TRBD2	TRBV19	TGTGCCAGTAGTATTCTGGCGGGAGGGCCCTACGAGCAGTACTTC	CASSILAGGPYEQYF
.	TRBJ2-1	.	TRBV9	TGTGCCAGCAGCGTAGAGCAGTTCTTC	CASSVEQFF
.	TRBJ2-1	.	TRBV20-1	TGCAGTGTTCAGGCCTACAATGAGCAGTTCTTC	CSVQAYNEQFF
few	TRBJ2-7	.	TRBV7-4	TGTGCCAGCAGCTTGGGGGGCAGCGAGCAGTACTTC	CASSLGGSEQYF
.	TRBJ1-1	TRBD1	TRBV19	TGTGCCAGTAGCCGATCTACTGGGACAGGGGTAACTGAAGCTTTCTTT	CASSRSTGTGVTEAFF
.	TRBJ1-6	.	TRBV19	TGTGCCAGCCAGCGGGGTTCCTATAATTCACCCCTCCACTTT	CASQRGSYNSPLHF
few	TRBJ2-7	.	TRBV7-2	TGTGCCAGCAGTTTCGACAGGGACTACTACGAGCAGTACTTC	CASSFDRDYYEQYF
.	TRBJ2-3	.	TRBV9	TGTGCCAGCAGCGCTAAGGTTGCCGATACGCAGTATTTT	CASSAKVADTQYF
.	TRBJ1-5	TRBD1	TRBV2	TGTGCCAGCAACAAGGACAGGGTTAATCAGCCCCAGCATTTT	CASNKDRVNQPQHF
many	TRBJ2-7	.	TRBV5-1	TGCGCCAGCAGCTTGGTCTACTACGAGCAGTACTTC	CASSLVYYEQYF
.	TRBJ2-5	.	TRBV7-9	TGTGCCAGCAGCTTTCCTGGACAGAGACAAGAGACCCAGTACTTC	CASSFPGQRQETQYF
.	TRBJ2-2	.	TRBV19	TGTGCCAGTAGTACGTGGAGGACCGGGGAGCTGTTTTTT	CASSTWRTGELFF
many	TRBJ2-7	.	TRBV27	TGTGCCAGCAGCCCCGGGACACGTCCCTACGAGCAGTACTTC	CASSPGTRPYEQYF
many	TRBJ2-3	.	TRBV20-1	TGCAGTGCTAGACCCCAGGCCGGGGTTGGTTTAGATACGCAGTATTTT	CSARPQAGVGLDTQYF
.	TRBJ1-2	.	TRBV24-1	TGTGCCACCAGTGATGGTGCTGAAGAGGGAGAAGGCTACACCTTC	CATSDGAEEGEGYTF
.	TRBJ2-7	.	TRBV29-1	TGCAGCGTTGAGGACAGCAACTCCTACGAGCAGTACTTC	CSVEDSNSYEQYF
.	TRBJ2-3	.	TRBV2	TGTGCCAGCAGTGAGCGGATTAACACAGATACGCAGTATTTT	CASSERINTDTQYF
once	TRBJ2-5	.	TRBV25-1	TGTGCCAGCAGTGAATGGGCCCGGGGGCCCCAAGAGACCCAGTACTTC	CASSEWARGPQETQYF
many	TRBJ2-7	TRBD1	TRBV7-9	TGTGCCAGCAGCTCATTACAGGGGGCTTTAGCCTACGAGCAGTACTTC	CASSSLQGALAYEQYF
few	TRBJ1-2	.	TRBV2	TGTGCCTCATACGCTGGAGATAGCTATGGCTACACCTTC	CASYAGDSYGYTF